The clone carrying this TCR beta chain was recorded a few times. Its antigen remains unidentified. Time point denoted: week 47, end of study. Every single dose of the vaccine, 300 ug of mutant IDH1 20-mer peptide, came with topical imiquimod. There were eight vaccinations for patients, given in weeks 1, 3, 5, 7, 11, 15, 19 and 23. The CDR3 totals 14 residues. V shed 0 bases, J shed 5 bases, and the junction held 7 bases outside the gene matches. CDR1 is GTSNPN, CDR2 SVGIG, per germline (reference sequence). These data originate in a study of a mutant IDH1 vaccine in newly diagnosed glioma. Study background: Vaccines were begun 4-6 weeks after radiotherapy alone, or with temozolomide cycles. Every participant had undergone radiotherapy, temozolomide, or both before, and most underwent both. General study points: Apparently unrelated to pseudoprogression were changes in the top peripheral T cell clonotypes.

Assay used: immunoSEQ multiplex PCR; TCRdb lists only in-frame clones, some missing. Here the sample spans approximately 31,000 clones, approximately 83% being singletons. This chain uses TRBV30 with TRBJ2-7; 7 bases agree with TRBD1. The sequences come from PBMCs, collected from a glioma patient whose treatment included an IDH1 peptide vaccine. The sequence was collected from a man aged 30-40 years with glioma. The CDR3 DNA is TGTGCCTGGAGTGTGGACAGGTTTCGCAACGAGCAGTACTTC. Protein: CAWSVDRFRNEQYF.